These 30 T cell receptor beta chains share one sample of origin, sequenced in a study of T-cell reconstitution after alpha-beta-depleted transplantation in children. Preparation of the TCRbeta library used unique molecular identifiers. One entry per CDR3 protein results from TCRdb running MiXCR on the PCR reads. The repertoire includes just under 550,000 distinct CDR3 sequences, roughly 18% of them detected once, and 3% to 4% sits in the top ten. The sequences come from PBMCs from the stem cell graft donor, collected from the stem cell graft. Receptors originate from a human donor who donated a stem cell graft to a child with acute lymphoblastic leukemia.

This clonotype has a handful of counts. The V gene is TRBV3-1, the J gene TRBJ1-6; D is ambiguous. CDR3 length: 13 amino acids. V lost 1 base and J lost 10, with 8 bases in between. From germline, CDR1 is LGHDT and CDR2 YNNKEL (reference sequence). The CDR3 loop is CASSQVLASPLHF. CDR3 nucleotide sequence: TGTGCCAGCAGCCAAGTGCTGGCCTCACCCCTCCACTTT.

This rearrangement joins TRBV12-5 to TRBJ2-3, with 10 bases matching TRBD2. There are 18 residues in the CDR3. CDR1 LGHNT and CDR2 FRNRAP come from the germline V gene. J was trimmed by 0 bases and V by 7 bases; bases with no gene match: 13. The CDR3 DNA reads TGTGCTAGTGCTCCGGGACTAGCGAGTTCCGAAAGCACAGATACGCAGTATTTT. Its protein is CASAPGLASSESTDTQYF.

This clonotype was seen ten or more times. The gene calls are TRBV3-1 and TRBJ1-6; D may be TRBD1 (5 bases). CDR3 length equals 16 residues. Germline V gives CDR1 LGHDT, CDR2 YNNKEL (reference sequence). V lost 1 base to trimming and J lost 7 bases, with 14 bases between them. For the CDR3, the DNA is TGTGCCAGCAGCCAAGGCCTCTGGGGCGGGAATTCACCCCTCCACTTT. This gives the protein CASSQGLWGGNSPLHF.

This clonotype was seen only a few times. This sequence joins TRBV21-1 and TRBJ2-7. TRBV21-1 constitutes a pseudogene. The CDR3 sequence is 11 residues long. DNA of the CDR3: TGTGCCAGCAGCAAAGGGCACGAGCAGTACTTC. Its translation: CASSKGHEQYF.

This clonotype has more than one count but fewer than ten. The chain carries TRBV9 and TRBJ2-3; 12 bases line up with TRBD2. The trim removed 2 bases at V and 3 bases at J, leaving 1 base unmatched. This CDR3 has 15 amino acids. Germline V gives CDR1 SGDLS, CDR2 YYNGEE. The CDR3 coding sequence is TGTGCCAGCAGCGTGACTAGCGGGAGAACAGATACGCAGTATTTT. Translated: CASSVTSGRTDTQYF.

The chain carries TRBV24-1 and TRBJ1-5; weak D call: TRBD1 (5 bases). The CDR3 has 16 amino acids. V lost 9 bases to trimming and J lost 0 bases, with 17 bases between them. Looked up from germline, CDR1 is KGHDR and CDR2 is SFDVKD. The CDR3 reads CATAPRGWYSNQPQHF. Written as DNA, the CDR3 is TGTGCCACCGCCCCCCGGGGGTGGTATAGCAATCAGCCCCAGCATTTT.

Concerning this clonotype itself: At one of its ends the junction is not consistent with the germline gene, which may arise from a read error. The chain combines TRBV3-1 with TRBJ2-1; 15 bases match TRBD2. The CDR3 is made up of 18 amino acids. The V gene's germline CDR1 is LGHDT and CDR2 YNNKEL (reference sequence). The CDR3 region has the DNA TGTGCCAGCAGCCAAGACGGACTAGCGGGAGGGTTCTACAATGAGCATTTCTTC. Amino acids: CASSQDGLAGGFYNEHFF.

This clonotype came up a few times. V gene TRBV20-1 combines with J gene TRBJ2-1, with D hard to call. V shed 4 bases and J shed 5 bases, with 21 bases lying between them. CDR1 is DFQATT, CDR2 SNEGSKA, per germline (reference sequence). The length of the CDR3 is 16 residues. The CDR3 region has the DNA TGCAGTGCTACCCAGAGGAACCCGTCCCGAAACAATGAGCAGTTCTTC. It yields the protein CSATQRNPSRNNEQFF.

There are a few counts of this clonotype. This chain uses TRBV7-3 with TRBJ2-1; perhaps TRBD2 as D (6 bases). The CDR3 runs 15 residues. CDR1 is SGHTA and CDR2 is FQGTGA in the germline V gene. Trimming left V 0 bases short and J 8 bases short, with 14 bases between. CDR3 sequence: CASSLTFGGFDEQFF. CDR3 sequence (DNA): TGTGCCAGCAGCTTAACGTTTGGGGGGTTCGATGAGCAGTTCTTC.

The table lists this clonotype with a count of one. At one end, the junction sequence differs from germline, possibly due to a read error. CDR3 sequence reads: CASSFKGDREKLFF. The CDR3 DNA reads TGTGCCAGCAGCTTTAAGGGGGATAGGGAAAAACTGTTTTTC. The chain combines TRBV7-4 with TRBJ1-4, with D possibly matching TRBD1 (6 bases). Germline lookup yields CDR1 SGHVT and CDR2 SQSDAQ. This CDR3 has 14 residues.

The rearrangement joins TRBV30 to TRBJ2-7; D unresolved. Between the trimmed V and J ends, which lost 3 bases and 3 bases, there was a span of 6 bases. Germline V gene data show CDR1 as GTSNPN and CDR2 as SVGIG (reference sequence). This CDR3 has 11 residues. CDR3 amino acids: CAWSANYEQYF. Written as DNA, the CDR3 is TGTGCCTGGAGCGCGAACTACGAGCAGTACTTC.

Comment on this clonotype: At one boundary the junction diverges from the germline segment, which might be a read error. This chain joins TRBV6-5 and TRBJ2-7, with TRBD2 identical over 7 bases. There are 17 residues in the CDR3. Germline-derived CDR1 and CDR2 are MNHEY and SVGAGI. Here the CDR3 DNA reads TGTGCCACCAGTTACGGGGGAGGGCAAGCGGGGCGTTTTGAGCAGTACTTC. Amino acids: CATSYGGGQAGRFEQYF.

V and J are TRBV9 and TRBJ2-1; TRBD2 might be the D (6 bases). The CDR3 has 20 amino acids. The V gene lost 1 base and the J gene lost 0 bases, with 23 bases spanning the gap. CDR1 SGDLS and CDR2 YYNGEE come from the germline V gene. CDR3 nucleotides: TGTGCCAGCAGCGTATCTCTCGGGGTACTAGCAGGCAGCTCCTACAATGAGCAGTTCTTC. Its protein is CASSVSLGVLAGSSYNEQFF.

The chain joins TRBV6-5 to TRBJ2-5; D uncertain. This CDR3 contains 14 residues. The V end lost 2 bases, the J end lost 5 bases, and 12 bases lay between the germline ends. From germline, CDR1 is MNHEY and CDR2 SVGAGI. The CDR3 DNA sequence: TGTGCCAGCAGTTACAACGGTCGGGCGGAGACCCAGTACTTC. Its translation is CASSYNGRAETQYF.

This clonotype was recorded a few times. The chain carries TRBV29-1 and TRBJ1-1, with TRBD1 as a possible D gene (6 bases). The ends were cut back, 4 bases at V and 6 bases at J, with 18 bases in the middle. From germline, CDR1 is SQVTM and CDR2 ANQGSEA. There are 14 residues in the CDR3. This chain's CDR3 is CSVGSVLGAAEAFF. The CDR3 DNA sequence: TGCAGCGTTGGAAGCGTGTTGGGGGCAGCTGAAGCTTTCTTT.

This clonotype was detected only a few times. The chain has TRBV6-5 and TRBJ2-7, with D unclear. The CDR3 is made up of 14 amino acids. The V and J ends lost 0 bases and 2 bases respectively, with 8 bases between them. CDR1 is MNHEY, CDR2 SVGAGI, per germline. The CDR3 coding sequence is TGTGCCAGCAGTTACTCGACCAATACCTACGAGCAGTACTTC. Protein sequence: CASSYSTNTYEQYF.

CDR3 region: CSVEGAMGGTEAFF. The CDR3 bases are TGCAGCGTTGAAGGAGCGATGGGGGGCACTGAAGCTTTCTTT. This sequence joins TRBV29-1 and TRBJ1-1, with a possible D match to TRBD1 (5 bases). Looked up from germline, CDR1 is SQVTM and CDR2 is ANQGSEA. The CDR3 runs 14 residues. Trimming pared 1 base from V and 4 bases from J, leaving 13 bases between.

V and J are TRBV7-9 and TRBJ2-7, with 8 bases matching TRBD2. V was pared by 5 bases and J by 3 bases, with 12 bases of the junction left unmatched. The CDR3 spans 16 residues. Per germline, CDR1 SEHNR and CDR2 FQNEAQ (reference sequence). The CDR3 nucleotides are TGTGCCAGCAGCCACCCGGCCACTAGCGGACTCTACGAGCAGTACTTC. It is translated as CASSHPATSGLYEQYF.

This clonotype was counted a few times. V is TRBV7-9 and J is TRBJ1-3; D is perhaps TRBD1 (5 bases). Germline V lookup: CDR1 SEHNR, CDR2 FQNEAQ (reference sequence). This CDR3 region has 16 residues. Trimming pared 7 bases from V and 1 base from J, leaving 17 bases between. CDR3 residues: CASNRLPGISGNTIYF. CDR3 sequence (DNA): TGTGCCAGCAACCGACTACCAGGGATTTCTGGAAACACCATATATTTT.

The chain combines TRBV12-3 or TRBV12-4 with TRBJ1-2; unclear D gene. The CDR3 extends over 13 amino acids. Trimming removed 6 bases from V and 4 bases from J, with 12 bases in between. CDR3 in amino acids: CASSPSLLYGYTF. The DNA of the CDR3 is TGTGCCAGCAGCCCGTCTCTACTCTATGGCTACACCTTC.

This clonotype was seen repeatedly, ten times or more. CDR3 residues: CASDFPGSGYTF. In nucleotides, the CDR3 is TGCGCCAGCGACTTCCCGGGGTCTGGCTACACCTTC. The rearrangement uses TRBV5-1 and TRBJ1-2; D is undetermined. This CDR3 region has 12 residues. V was shortened by 7 bases and J by 7 bases, with 14 bases between the two germline ends. Germline assignment: CDR1 SGHRS and CDR2 YFSETQ.

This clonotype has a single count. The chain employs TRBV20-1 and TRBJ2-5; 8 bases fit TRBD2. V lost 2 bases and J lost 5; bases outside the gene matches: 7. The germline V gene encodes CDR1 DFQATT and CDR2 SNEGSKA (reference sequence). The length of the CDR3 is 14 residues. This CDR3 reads CSARKRTSLETQYF. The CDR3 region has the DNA TGCAGTGCTAGAAAACGGACTAGCTTGGAGACCCAGTACTTC.

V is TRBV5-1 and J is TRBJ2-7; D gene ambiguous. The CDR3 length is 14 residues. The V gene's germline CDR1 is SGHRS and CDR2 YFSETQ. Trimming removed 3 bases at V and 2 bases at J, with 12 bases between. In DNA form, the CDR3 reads TGCGCCAGCAGCTCTCGGGCAGGAACCTACGAGCAGTACTTC. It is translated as CASSSRAGTYEQYF.

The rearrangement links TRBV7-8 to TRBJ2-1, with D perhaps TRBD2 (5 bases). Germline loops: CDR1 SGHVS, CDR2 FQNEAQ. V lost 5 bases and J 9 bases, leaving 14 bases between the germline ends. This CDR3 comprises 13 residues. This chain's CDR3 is CASSLTREGEQFF. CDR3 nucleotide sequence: TGTGCCAGCAGCCTCACTCGCGAGGGTGAGCAGTTCTTC. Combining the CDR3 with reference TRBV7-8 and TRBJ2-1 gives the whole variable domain GAGVSQSPRYKVAKRGQDVALRCDPISGHVSLFWYQQALGQGPEFLTYFQNEAQLDKSGLPSDRFFAERPEGSVSTLKIQRTQQEDSAVYLCASSLTREGEQFFGPGTRLTVL.

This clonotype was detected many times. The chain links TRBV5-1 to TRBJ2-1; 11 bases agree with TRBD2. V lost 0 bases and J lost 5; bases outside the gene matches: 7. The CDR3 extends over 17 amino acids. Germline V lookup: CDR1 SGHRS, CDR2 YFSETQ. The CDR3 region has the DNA TGCGCCAGCAGCTTGGTCTTTACTAGCGGGGGCAACAATGAGCAGTTCTTC. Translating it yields CASSLVFTSGGNNEQFF.

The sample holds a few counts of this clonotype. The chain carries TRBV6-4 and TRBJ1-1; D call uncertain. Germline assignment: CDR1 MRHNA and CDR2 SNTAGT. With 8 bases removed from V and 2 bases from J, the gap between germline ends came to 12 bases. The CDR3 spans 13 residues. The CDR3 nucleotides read TGTGCCAGCGCCCGGACTGAAAACACTGAAGCTTTCTTT. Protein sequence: CASARTENTEAFF.

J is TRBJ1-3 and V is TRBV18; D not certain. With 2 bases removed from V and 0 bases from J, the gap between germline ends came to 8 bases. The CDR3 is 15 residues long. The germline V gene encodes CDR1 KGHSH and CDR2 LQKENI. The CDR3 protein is CASSPWESSGNTIYF. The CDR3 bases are TGTGCCAGCTCACCATGGGAGAGCTCTGGAAACACCATATATTTT.

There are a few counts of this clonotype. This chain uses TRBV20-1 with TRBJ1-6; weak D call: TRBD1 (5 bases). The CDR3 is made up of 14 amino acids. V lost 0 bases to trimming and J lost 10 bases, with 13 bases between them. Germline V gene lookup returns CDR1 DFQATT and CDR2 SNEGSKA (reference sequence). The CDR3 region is CSARDRQGWSPLHF. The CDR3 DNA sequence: TGCAGTGCTAGAGATCGGCAGGGATGGTCACCCCTCCACTTT.

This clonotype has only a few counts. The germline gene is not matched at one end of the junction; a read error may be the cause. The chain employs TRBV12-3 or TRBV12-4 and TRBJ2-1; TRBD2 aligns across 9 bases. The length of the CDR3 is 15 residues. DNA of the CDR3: TGTGCCAGCACTTTAGGACTAGCGTCGTGGAATGAGCAGTTCTTC. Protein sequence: CASTLGLASWNEQFF.

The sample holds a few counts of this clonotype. CDR3 sequence reads: CASSLARRGVASYEQYF. As DNA, the CDR3 is TGTGCCAGCAGCTTGGCCAGGCGGGGGGTGGCTTCCTACGAGCAGTACTTC. V usage is TRBV5-6 and J usage is TRBJ2-7; TRBD2 matches 8 bases. This CDR3 spans 17 amino acids. V lost 0 bases and J lost 1; bases outside the gene matches: 9. CDR1 is SGHDT, CDR2 YYEEEE, per germline.